These 17 T cell receptor beta chains share one sample of origin, sequenced in a study of spatial heterogeneity in lung cancer. Overall study findings and caveats: Tracking of tumor mutation counts was seen in expanded intratumoral alpha and beta TCR counts.

These TCRs are of unknown antigen specificity. TCRdb fed the 5' RACE reads into MiXCR, producing one record per CDR3 protein. The repertoire holds around 6,200 distinct CDR3 sequences, with 13% to 15% as singletons. Time point reported: sample taken at primary tumor resection. This specimen was lung tumor tissue, taken at surgery. The source of these receptors is a male donor with early-stage non-small cell lung cancer.

This clonotype was counted between two and nine times. This beta chain is a stray sequence in a library constructed for alpha chains; its clone size is not meaningful. The chain is built from TRBV6-5 and TRBJ2-7; 9 bases fit TRBD2. Germline CDR1 is MNHEY and CDR2 is SVGAGI. The trim removed 1 base at V and 1 base at J, leaving 5 bases unmatched. The CDR3 loop spans 16 amino acids. DNA of the CDR3: TGTGCCAGCAGTTACTTGACTAGCGGACCTTCCTACGAGCAGTACTTC. This sequence encodes CASSYLTSGPSYEQYF.

This clonotype showed up just a few times. The library was built for alpha chains, so this beta chain is an off-target read and its size means little. The chain links TRBV5-4 to TRBJ2-1; 7 nucleotides line up with TRBD2. From germline, CDR1 is SGHNT and CDR2 YYREEE (reference sequence). The CDR3 consists of 14 residues. V shed 0 bases and J 9 bases; nucleotides not matched to a gene: 6. Here the CDR3 reads CASSLGLAATEQFF. In DNA form, the CDR3 reads TGTGCCAGCAGCTTGGGACTAGCAGCCACTGAGCAGTTCTTC.

A remark on this clonotype: Little can be read into the size of this beta chain, an off-target read in a library designed for alpha chains. The gene calls are TRBV7-9 and TRBJ2-3, with 8 bases that match TRBD1. The V gene's germline CDR1 is SEHNR and CDR2 FQNEAQ (reference sequence). The CDR3 has 16 residues. The ends lost 3 bases at V and 1 base at J; junction bases unmatched: 6. In DNA form, the CDR3 reads TGTGCCAGCAGCTTCTCAGGGGGCGCGGGCACAGATACGCAGTATTTT. The encoded protein is CASSFSGGAGTDTQYF.

This clonotype has at least ten counts. This beta chain appears as a stray read in a library generated for alpha chains; its size is not informative. The chain has TRBV12-3 or TRBV12-4 and TRBJ2-3; tentatively, D is TRBD1 or TRBD2 (5 bases each). The V gene lost 3 bases and the J gene lost 0 bases, with 10 bases spanning the gap. The CDR3 extends over 15 amino acids. The CDR3 nucleotides read TGTGCCAGCAGTTTCGGGGCGTTGAGCACAGATACGCAGTATTTT. This codes for CASSFGALSTDTQYF.

This clonotype was detected only a few times. This beta chain slipped into a library made for alpha chains as a stray read, so its size is not meaningful. The chain links TRBV12-3 or TRBV12-4 to TRBJ1-3; 9 nucleotides line up with TRBD1. CDR3 length: 17 residues. V was clipped by 3 bases and J by 3 bases; unmatched bases: 9. As DNA, the CDR3 is TGTGCCAGCAGTTTTTCCGGGACAGGGCAGTATGGAAACACCATATATTTT. Its protein product is CASSFSGTGQYGNTIYF.

In its sample, this clonotype was seen a few times. This beta chain turned up in a library designed for alpha chains; as an off-target read, its abundance says little. This chain links TRBV11-2 with TRBJ2-6; D is ambiguous. CDR1 SGHAT and CDR2 FQNNGV come from the germline V gene. The CDR3 sequence is 14 residues long. V was clipped by 4 bases and J by 4 bases, with 8 bases between them. The CDR3 DNA is TGTGCCAGCAGCTCGCACCCAGGGGCCAACGTCCTGACTTTC. Translated, it gives CASSSHPGANVLTF.

This clonotype was counted ten times or more. Because the library targeted alpha chains, this beta chain is an off-target read whose size means little. The chain employs TRBV4-1 and TRBJ2-1; 12 bases line up with TRBD2. J lost 10 bases, V lost 0 bases, and 4 bases had no gene match. Germline V gives CDR1 MGHRA, CDR2 YSYEKL. The CDR3 spans 15 residues. In nucleotides, the CDR3 is TGCGCCAGCAGCCAAGAAACTAGCGGGAGGACAGAGCAGTTCTTC. It yields the protein CASSQETSGRTEQFF.

By share, this clonotype counts as medium-sized. This beta chain was picked up by a library intended for alpha chains and is off target, so its count carries little meaning. The chain uses TRBV12-3 or TRBV12-4 and TRBJ1-5; a possible D gene is TRBD1 (5 bases). This CDR3 has 14 amino acids. Trimming cost V 6 bases and J 1 base, with 10 bases left between them. As DNA, the CDR3 is TGTGCCAGCAGCACCCGGGACAGCAATCAGCCCCAGCATTTT. It codes for CASSTRDSNQPQHF.

The table lists this clonotype with many counts. For a library built for alpha chains, this beta chain is a stray read; little rests on its size. DNA of the CDR3: TGTGCCAGCAGTGAATTAGGCGGAGTCTATGGCTACACCTTC. Translated, it gives CASSELGGVYGYTF. The rearrangement uses TRBV2 and TRBJ1-2; D remains ambiguous. V gave up 2 bases and J gave up 4 bases, with 11 bases separating them. CDR3 length: 14 residues. The germline CDR1 and CDR2 sequences are SNHLY and FYNNEI. The full variable domain, with the rest looked up from reference TRBV2 and TRBJ1-2, is EPEVTQTPSHQVTQMGQEVILRCVPISNHLYFYWYRQILGQKVEFLVSFYNNEISEKSEIFDDQFSVERPDGSNFTLKIRSTKLEDSAMYFCASSELGGVYGYTFGSGTRLTVV.

This clonotype was seen more than once but under ten times. This beta chain is a stray read from a library made for alpha chains; its abundance is not meaningful. The chain couples TRBV27 to TRBJ1-1, with 7 bases fitting TRBD1. The trim removed 3 bases at V and 7 bases at J, leaving 8 bases unmatched. The V gene's germline CDR1 is MNHEY and CDR2 SMNVEV (reference sequence). The CDR3 is 14 amino acids. The CDR3, as DNA: TGTGCCAGCAGTTTGACAGGGTCTGGTGTTGAAGCTTTCTTT. This translates into CASSLTGSGVEAFF.

This clonotype was seen at least ten times. This beta chain is an unintended read in a library built for alpha chains; its size means little. The chain recombines TRBV10-3 with TRBJ1-2; 8 positions agree with TRBD1. CDR3 length: 16 amino acids. J gave up 0 bases and V 7 bases, and 10 bases lay outside the gene matches. Germline CDR1 ENHRY, CDR2 SYGVKD. The CDR3 DNA sequence: TGTGCCATCAACCTGGACAGGGCCCAAACTAACTATGGCTACACCTTC. Translated: CAINLDRAQTNYGYTF.

By share, this clonotype counts as medium-sized. Being off target in a library aimed at alpha chains, this beta chain has a size of little meaning. The chain is built from TRBV24-1 and TRBJ2-3; D not resolved. The germline V and J ends were trimmed by 3 bases and 3 bases, with 9 bases remaining between them. Germline V gives CDR1 KGHDR, CDR2 SFDVKD. This CDR3 comprises 14 residues. The CDR3 here is CATSDRQETDTQYF. For the CDR3, the DNA is TGTGCCACCAGTGATCGGCAGGAAACAGATACGCAGTATTTT.

This clonotype was picked up many times. Being off target in a library aimed at alpha chains, this beta chain has a size of little meaning. V usage is TRBV7-2 and J usage is TRBJ1-4, with 8 bases matching TRBD1. From germline, CDR1 is SGHTA and CDR2 FQGNSA. V shed 5 bases and J 7 bases; nucleotides not matched to a gene: 6. CDR3 length equals 14 residues. The CDR3 coding sequence is TGTGCCAGCAGCCCTACAGGGGGTGGTGAAAAACTGTTTTTT. It codes for CASSPTGGGEKLFF.

This clonotype appeared a few times. The library was prepared for alpha chains; this beta chain is a stray read, so its frequency means little. The chain combines TRBV5-1 with TRBJ1-2; D remains ambiguous. The V gene's germline CDR1 is SGHRS and CDR2 YFSETQ. The CDR3 loop spans 13 amino acids. Trimming cost V 0 bases and J 8 bases, with 11 bases left between them. The CDR3 here is CASSLVPHEGYTF. In DNA, the CDR3 is TGCGCCAGCAGCTTGGTGCCCCACGAGGGCTACACCTTC.

This clonotype was observed many times. The library was prepared for alpha chains; this beta chain is a stray read, so its frequency means little. This chain links TRBV9 with TRBJ1-3; D is uncertain. Per the germline V gene, CDR1 is SGDLS and CDR2 is YYNGEE. The V end was cut by 3 bases, the J end by 0 bases, with 10 bases between. The CDR3 totals 15 residues. This CDR3 reads CASSAADLSGNTIYF. The CDR3 bases are TGTGCCAGCAGCGCGGCAGATCTCTCTGGAAACACCATATATTTT.

This clonotype has a count of ten or more. Little can be read into the size of this beta chain, an off-target read in a library designed for alpha chains. V is TRBV12-3 or TRBV12-4 and J is TRBJ1-2; D is uncertain. Trimming shortened V by 5 bases and J by 4 bases, and 20 bases separated the two germline ends. This CDR3 comprises 16 residues. CDR3 in DNA: TGTGCCAGCAGTCGGCTCGGGAGGATCCCGGGCTATGGCTACACCTTC. Translating it yields CASSRLGRIPGYGYTF.

This clonotype has only a few counts. This beta chain turned up in a library designed for alpha chains; as an off-target read, its abundance says little. This chain connects TRBV18 to TRBJ1-5; a weak D match, TRBD1 (6 bases). The CDR3 contains 17 residues. Germline CDR1 KGHSH, CDR2 LQKENI. The V and J ends lost 4 bases and 0 bases respectively, with 16 bases between them. In DNA form, the CDR3 reads TGTGCCAGCTCACAAAACCGGGCACAGGGTAGCAATCAGCCCCAGCATTTT. This encodes CASSQNRAQGSNQPQHF.